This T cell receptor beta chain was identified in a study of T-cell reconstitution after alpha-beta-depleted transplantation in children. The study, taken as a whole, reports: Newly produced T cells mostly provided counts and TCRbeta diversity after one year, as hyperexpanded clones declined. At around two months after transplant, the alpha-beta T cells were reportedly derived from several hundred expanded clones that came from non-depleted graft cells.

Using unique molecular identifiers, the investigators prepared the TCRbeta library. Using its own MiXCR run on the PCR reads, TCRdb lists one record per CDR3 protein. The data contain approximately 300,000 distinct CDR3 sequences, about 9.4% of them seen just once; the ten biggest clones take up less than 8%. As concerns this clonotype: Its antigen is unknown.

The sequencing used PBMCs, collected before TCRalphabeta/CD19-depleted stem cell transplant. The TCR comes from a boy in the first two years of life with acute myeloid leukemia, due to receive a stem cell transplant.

DNA of the CDR3: TGTGCCAGCAGTTACTGGCAGGGGGCTTCCTACGAGCAGTACTTC. The encoded protein is CASSYWQGASYEQYF. The chain combines TRBV6-2 or TRBV6-3 with TRBJ2-7, with 8 bases fitting TRBD1. This CDR3 has 15 residues. The germline V gene has CDR1 MNHEY and CDR2 SVGEGT. Trimming removed 1 base from V and 1 base from J; junction bases left unmatched: 3.